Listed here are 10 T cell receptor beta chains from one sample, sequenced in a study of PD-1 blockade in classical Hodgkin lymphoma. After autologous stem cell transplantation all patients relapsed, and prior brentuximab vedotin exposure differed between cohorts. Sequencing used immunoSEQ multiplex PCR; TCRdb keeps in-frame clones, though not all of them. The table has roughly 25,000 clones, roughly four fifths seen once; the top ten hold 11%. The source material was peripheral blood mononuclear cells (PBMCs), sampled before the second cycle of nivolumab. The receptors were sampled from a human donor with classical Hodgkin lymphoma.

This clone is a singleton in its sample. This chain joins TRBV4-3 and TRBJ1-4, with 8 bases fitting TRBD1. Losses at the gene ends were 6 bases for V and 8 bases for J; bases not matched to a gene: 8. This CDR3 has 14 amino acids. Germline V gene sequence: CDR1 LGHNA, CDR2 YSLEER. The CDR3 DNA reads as TGCGCCAGCAGACCGGACAGGGCGGAAGAAAAACTGTTTTTT. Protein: CASRPDRAEEKLFF.

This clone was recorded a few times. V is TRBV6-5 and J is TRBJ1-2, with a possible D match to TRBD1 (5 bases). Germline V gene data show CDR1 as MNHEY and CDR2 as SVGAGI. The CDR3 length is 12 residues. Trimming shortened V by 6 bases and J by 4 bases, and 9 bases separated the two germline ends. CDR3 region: CASSFDSYGYTF. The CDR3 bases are TGTGCCAGCAGCTTTGACAGCTATGGCTACACCTTC.

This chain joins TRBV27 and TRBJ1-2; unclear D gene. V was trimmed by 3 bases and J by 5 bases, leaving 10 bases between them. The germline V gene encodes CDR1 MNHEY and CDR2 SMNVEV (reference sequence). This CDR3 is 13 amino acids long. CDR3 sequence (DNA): TGTGCCAGCAGTTTGCAACTAGAGTATGGCTACACCTTC. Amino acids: CASSLQLEYGYTF.

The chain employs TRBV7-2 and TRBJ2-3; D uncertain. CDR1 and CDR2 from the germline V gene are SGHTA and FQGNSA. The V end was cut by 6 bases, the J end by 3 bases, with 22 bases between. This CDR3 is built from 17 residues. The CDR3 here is CASRVSRLARSTDTQYF. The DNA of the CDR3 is TGTGCCAGCAGGGTTAGTAGGTTGGCAAGAAGTACAGATACGCAGTATTTT.

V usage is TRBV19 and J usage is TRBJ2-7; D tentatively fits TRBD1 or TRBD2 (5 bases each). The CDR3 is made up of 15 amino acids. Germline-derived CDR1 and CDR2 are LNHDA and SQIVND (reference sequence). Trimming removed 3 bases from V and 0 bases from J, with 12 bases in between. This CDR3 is CASSIYGTASYEQYF. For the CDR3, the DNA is TGTGCCAGTAGTATTTATGGGACCGCCTCCTACGAGCAGTACTTC.

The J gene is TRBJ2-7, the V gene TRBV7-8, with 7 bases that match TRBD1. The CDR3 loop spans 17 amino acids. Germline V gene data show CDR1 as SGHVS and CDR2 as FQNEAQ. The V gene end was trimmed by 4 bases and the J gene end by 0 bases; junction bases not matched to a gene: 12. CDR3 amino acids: CASSWVRTGQSSYEQYF. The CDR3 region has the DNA TGTGCCAGCAGCTGGGTACGGACAGGCCAGAGCTCCTACGAGCAGTACTTC.

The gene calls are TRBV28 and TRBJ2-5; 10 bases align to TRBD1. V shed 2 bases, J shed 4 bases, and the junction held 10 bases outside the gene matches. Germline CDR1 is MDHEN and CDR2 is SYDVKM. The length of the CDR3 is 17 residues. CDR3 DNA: TGTGCCAGCAGTTTACGACCCGGGACAGGGGACGGAGAGACCCAGTACTTC. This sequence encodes CASSLRPGTGDGETQYF.

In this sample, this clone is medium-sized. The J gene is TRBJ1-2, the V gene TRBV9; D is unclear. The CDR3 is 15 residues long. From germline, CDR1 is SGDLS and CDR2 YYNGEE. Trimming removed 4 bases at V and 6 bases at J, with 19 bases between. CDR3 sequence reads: CASSFHYAEVDGYTF. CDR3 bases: TGTGCCAGCAGCTTTCACTACGCGGAGGTGGATGGCTACACCTTC.

The CDR3 DNA sequence: TGCGCCAGCAGCCGATATTATACAGGGGAATTGGCAGATACGCAGTATTTT. This translates into CASSRYYTGELADTQYF. This rearrangement joins TRBV4-1 to TRBJ2-3; TRBD1 aligns across 7 bases. The CDR3 is 17 amino acids. Germline trimming cut 4 bases from V and 4 bases from J; bases unmatched to any gene: 14. Looked up from germline, CDR1 is MGHRA and CDR2 is YSYEKL.

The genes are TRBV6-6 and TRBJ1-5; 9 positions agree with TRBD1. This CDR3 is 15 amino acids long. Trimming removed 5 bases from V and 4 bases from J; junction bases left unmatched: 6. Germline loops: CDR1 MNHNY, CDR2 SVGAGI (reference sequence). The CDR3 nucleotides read TGTGCCAGCAGTGTATCCGGACAGGGGAATCAGCCCCAGCATTTT. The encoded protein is CASSVSGQGNQPQHF.